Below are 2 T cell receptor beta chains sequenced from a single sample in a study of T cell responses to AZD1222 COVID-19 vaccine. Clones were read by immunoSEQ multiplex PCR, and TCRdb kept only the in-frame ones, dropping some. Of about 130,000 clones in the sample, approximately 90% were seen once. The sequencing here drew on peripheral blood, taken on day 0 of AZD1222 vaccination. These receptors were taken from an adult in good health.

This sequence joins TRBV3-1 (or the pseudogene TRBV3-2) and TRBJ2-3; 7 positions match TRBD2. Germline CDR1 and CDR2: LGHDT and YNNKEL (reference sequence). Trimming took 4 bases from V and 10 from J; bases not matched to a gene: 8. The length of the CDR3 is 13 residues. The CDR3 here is CASSPLNRGAQYF. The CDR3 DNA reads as TGTGCCAGCAGCCCCCTTAACCGGGGGGCGCAGTATTTT.

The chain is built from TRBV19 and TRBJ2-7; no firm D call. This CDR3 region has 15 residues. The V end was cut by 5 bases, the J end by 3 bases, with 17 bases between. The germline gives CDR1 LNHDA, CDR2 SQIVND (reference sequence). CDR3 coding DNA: TGTGCCAGTAGTCATGAGGCCGTCTCTGTCTACGAGCAGTACTTC. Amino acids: CASSHEAVSVYEQYF.